This entry lists 14 T cell receptor beta chains sequenced from one sample in a study of OX40 agonist ivuxolimab in advanced cancers. Produced via immunoSEQ multiplex PCR; TCRdb's table is partial and in-frame only. The sample lists more than 90,000 clones, roughly 80% seen once, with roughly 5.5% in the top ten. The sample was CD4+ or CD8+ T cells sorted from blood, taken in a trial of the OX40 agonist ivuxolimab. Every receptor here comes from an adult with an advanced solid tumor such as melanoma, head and neck, liver or kidney cancer.

Within the sample, this clone is medium-sized. The rearrangement links TRBV7-9 to TRBJ1-1, with 9 bases fitting TRBD1. There are 12 residues in the CDR3. Germline CDR1 reads SEHNR; CDR2 reads FQNEAQ (reference sequence). V was pared by 5 bases and J by 8 bases, with 3 bases of the junction left unmatched. The CDR3 DNA is TGTGCCAGCAGCCACGGGACAGGGGAAGCTTTCTTT. Encoded protein: CASSHGTGEAFF.

This clone appeared a few times. The chain uses TRBV6-5 and TRBJ2-2; 10 bases line up with TRBD2. Germline loops: CDR1 MNHEY, CDR2 SVGAGI. The CDR3 runs to 15 residues. V shed 7 bases and J 4 bases; nucleotides not matched to a gene: 6. The CDR3 reads CASIKAGGGTGELFF. The CDR3 nucleotides read TGTGCCAGCATCAAAGCGGGAGGGGGCACCGGGGAGCTGTTTTTT.

This chain links TRBV18 with TRBJ2-7, with unresolved D. V was cut by 3 bases and J by 1 base, with 7 bases left in between. This CDR3 comprises 13 residues. The germline V gene has CDR1 KGHSH and CDR2 LQKENI. CDR3 sequence (DNA): TGTGCCAGCTCACCTGGGCCGTCCTACGAGCAGTACTTC. Amino acid sequence: CASSPGPSYEQYF.

This clone was detected only a few times. V usage is TRBV7-9 and J usage is TRBJ2-2; the D is unclear. Per germline, CDR1 SEHNR and CDR2 FQNEAQ (reference sequence). The V gene lost 4 bases and the J gene lost 5 bases, with 5 bases spanning the gap. CDR3 length: 12 amino acids. The CDR3 DNA reads as TGTGCCAGCAGCTCTGTTACCGGGGAGCTGTTTTTT. Residues: CASSSVTGELFF.

The chain employs TRBV6-5 and TRBJ2-5; D gene unclear. Germline CDR1 MNHEY, CDR2 SVGAGI. The CDR3 is made up of 15 amino acids. Trimming took off 6 bases at V and 5 bases at J, with 19 bases between the two ends. The CDR3 spells CASSSGPLPTETQYF. The DNA of the CDR3 is TGTGCCAGCAGCTCCGGGCCACTCCCCACGGAGACCCAGTACTTC.

This sequence joins TRBV7-6 and TRBJ2-3, with 10 bases that match TRBD2. Germline CDR1 reads SGHVS; CDR2 reads FNYEAQ. This CDR3 contains 15 residues. Trimming took 3 bases from V and 6 from J; bases not matched to a gene: 6. The CDR3 sequence: CASSFSGGTGDTQYF. The CDR3 DNA follows: TGTGCCAGCAGCTTTAGCGGGGGGACCGGGGATACGCAGTATTTT.

CDR3: CSVTQPPVHRTVGEAFF. CDR3 bases: TGCAGCGTTACCCAACCCCCAGTCCACAGGACAGTGGGTGAAGCTTTCTTT. The chain joins TRBV29-1 to TRBJ1-1, with TRBD1 as a possible D gene (6 bases). V lost 5 bases and J lost 7, with 29 bases in between. Per germline, CDR1 SQVTM and CDR2 ANQGSEA. CDR3 size: 17 residues.

The gene calls are TRBV10-3 and TRBJ2-5; 8 nucleotides match TRBD1. The junction had 4 bases not matched to a gene; V was cut back by 7 bases and J by 3 bases. CDR1 ENHRY and CDR2 SYGVKD come from the germline V gene. The CDR3 sequence is 13 residues long. CDR3: CAITKDREETQYF. In nucleotides, the CDR3 is TGTGCCATCACTAAGGACAGGGAAGAGACCCAGTACTTC.

This chain uses TRBV2 with TRBJ1-1, with TRBD1 identical over 7 bases. Germline V gives CDR1 SNHLY, CDR2 FYNNEI. Losses at the gene ends were 10 bases for V and 2 bases for J; bases not matched to a gene: 13. This CDR3 has 15 residues. The CDR3 sequence: CATERDSNLNTEAFF. The CDR3 nucleotides read TGTGCCACCGAGAGGGACAGTAACCTTAACACTGAAGCTTTCTTT.

The V and J genes are TRBV27 and TRBJ2-1; 15 bases map to TRBD2. Germline V gene data show CDR1 as MNHEY and CDR2 as SMNVEV (reference sequence). The V segment lost 4 bases and the J segment 8 bases; nucleotides outside the gene matches: 12. The CDR3 is 18 amino acids. CDR3 sequence (DNA): TGTGCCAGCAGTTCCTGGGGACTAGCGGGGGGTGGGGTGGATGAGCAGTTCTTC. Encoded protein: CASSSWGLAGGGVDEQFF.

The chain couples TRBV4-2 to TRBJ1-4, with a tentative D call TRBD1 (5 bases). The CDR3 has 14 residues. Trimming removed 7 bases at V and 3 bases at J, with 12 bases between. CDR1 LGHNA and CDR2 YNFKEQ come from the germline V gene. In DNA form, the CDR3 reads TGTGCCAGCAATCGGCAGGGCCCTAATGAAAAACTGTTTTTT. Translation: CASNRQGPNEKLFF.

This clone was observed a handful of times. V and J are TRBV6-5 and TRBJ1-1; D is perhaps TRBD1 (5 bases). The CDR3 spans 16 residues. Germline V lookup: CDR1 MNHEY, CDR2 SVGAGI. V shed 0 bases and J shed 1 base, with 12 bases lying between them. The CDR3 loop reads CASSYSGRGRNTEAFF. CDR3 DNA: TGTGCCAGCAGTTACTCGGGGAGGGGAAGGAACACTGAAGCTTTCTTT.

V is TRBV4-1 and J is TRBJ1-2; no definite D call. Germline V gene lookup returns CDR1 MGHRA and CDR2 YSYEKL. The CDR3 sequence is 15 residues long. V dropped 1 base and J dropped 5 bases, with 14 bases sitting between them. The CDR3 DNA reads TGCGCCAGCAGCCAAGTAGAAGCAGCCGAGTATGGCTACACCTTC. Its translation: CASSQVEAAEYGYTF.

This clone was seen a few times. The V and J genes are TRBV7-9 and TRBJ1-6; unclear D gene. The V gene lost 4 bases and the J gene lost 4 bases, with 23 bases spanning the gap. Germline V lookup: CDR1 SEHNR, CDR2 FQNEAQ (reference sequence). This CDR3 is 19 amino acids long. The CDR3 loop reads CASSSSGPLGLSYNSPLHF. The CDR3 DNA is TGTGCCAGCAGCTCCTCAGGTCCGCTAGGATTATCATATAATTCACCCCTCCACTTT.